Listed below are T cell receptor beta chains from one sample, sequenced in a study of blood T cell repertoires in COVID-19. TCRdb keeps only in-frame clones here, not all; method: immunoSEQ multiplex PCR. The sample contains about 230,000 clones, around 80% of which appear only once. Sequencing was performed on peripheral blood. The receptors derive from a man in his forties or fifties with acute or convalescent COVID-19. Each CDR3 is given without its conserved first and last residue. D genes are given only for firm matches.

>TRBV11-2|TRBJ2-2|TRBD1
ASSLRQGVTGELF
>TRBV18|TRBJ2-3|TRBD2
ASSPGLAAVPTQY
>TRBV27|TRBJ2-7|-
ASSHSSYEQY
>TRBV7-8|TRBJ2-5|TRBD2
ASSQLAGVDRETQY
>TRBV4-1|TRBJ1-1|TRBD1
ASSQRGQAEAF
>TRBV19|TRBJ1-2|TRBD1
ASSETGGNYGYT
>TRBV7-8|TRBJ1-2|TRBD1
ASSPGTGEGRGYT
>TRBV19|TRBJ1-1|TRBD1
ASSMGQKNTEAF
>TRBV5-5|TRBJ1-4|TRBD1
ASTAGGDAEKLF
>TRBV11-1|TRBJ2-3|-
ASTDGKYAPGDTQY
>TRBV24-1|TRBJ2-3|TRBD2
ATSDTRLAGGDTQY
>TRBV5-1|TRBJ1-1|-
ASSLDEAEVDEAF
>TRBV9|TRBJ2-3|TRBD2
ASSVVAGAVDTQY
>TRBV7-2|TRBJ2-1|TRBD1
ASSSGQGWGNEQF
>TRBV7-9|TRBJ1-2|TRBD1
ASSGDRGFNYGYT
>TRBV7-6|TRBJ2-3|TRBD2
ASSFFRAGGADTQY
>TRBV4-1|TRBJ1-3|-
ASSQTTENSGNTIY
>TRBV6-1|TRBJ2-1|-
ASSEYSPNEQF
>TRBV7-6|TRBJ2-5|TRBD2
ASSLKTGLAGVGETQY
>TRBV30|TRBJ1-1|-
AWSRRGDTEAF
>TRBV6-6|TRBJ2-5|TRBD2
ASSYPGGDSGKTQY
>TRBV16|TRBJ2-7|TRBD2
ASSHDRLTSGRSYEQY
>TRBV5-8|TRBJ2-7|TRBD1
ASSLETGVYEQY
>TRBV4-2|TRBJ2-1|-
ASSPRPTLSRQF
>TRBV7-3|TRBJ2-1|TRBD2
ASSLTGLEVGEQF
>TRBV2|TRBJ2-1|TRBD2
ASSVKGDYSYNEQF
>TRBV28|TRBJ1-1|TRBD1
ASSLAGGTEAF
>TRBV7-6|TRBJ2-1|TRBD2
ASSLWGTSFGEQF
>TRBV7-3|TRBJ2-3|TRBD2
ASSRTSAADTQY
>TRBV6-2/TRBV6-3|TRBJ2-2|TRBD2
ASIYRSLGTSDSGELF
>TRBV23-1|TRBJ1-6|-
ASSPFWEGTKNSPLH
>TRBV14|TRBJ1-4|-
ASSQGVRNEKLF
>TRBV2|TRBJ1-5|-
ASKREMEPQH
>TRBV27|TRBJ2-7|TRBD1
ASSPLGQGAAEQY
>TRBV4-1|TRBJ1-3|-
ASSQDLRGSSGNTIY
>TRBV27|TRBJ2-5|TRBD1
ATGVRGREQY
>TRBV7-2|TRBJ1-3|TRBD1
ASSLNSGTGLSGNTIY
>TRBV27|TRBJ2-1|TRBD1
ASRPGGSPYNEQF
>TRBV7-2|TRBJ1-2|TRBD1
ASSPGTGGNYGYT
>TRBV19|TRBJ1-1|-
ASSITGTNTEAF
>TRBV19|TRBJ2-3|TRBD2
ASRSQGLAGGDTQY
>TRBV13|TRBJ2-3|TRBD1
ASSPRQGLADTQY
>TRBV7-2|TRBJ2-3|TRBD2
ASSLLAGGGADTQY
>TRBV9|TRBJ1-6|-
ASSGPQNNSPLH
>TRBV5-1|TRBJ1-2|-
ASSLGGEGIGYT
>TRBV2|TRBJ2-7|-
ASSDPQALKDEQY
>TRBV3-1/TRBV3-2|TRBJ1-1|TRBD1
ASSQADRVG
>TRBV14|TRBJ1-1|TRBD1
ASSPDRGLLNTEAF
>TRBV11-2|TRBJ2-7|TRBD2
ASSLGTSGIYEQY
>TRBV19|TRBJ1-1|-
ASSSTGEAF
>TRBV5-5|TRBJ2-7|TRBD2
ASSLLAGGYEQY
>TRBV18|TRBJ1-1|-
ASSPQGNTEAF
>TRBV5-6|TRBJ1-5|TRBD1
ASSTGQGSNQPQH
>TRBV11-3|TRBJ2-6|TRBD1
ASSLRGTALSGANVLT